This passage covers 22 T cell receptor beta chains from one sample sequenced in a study of neurological immune-mediated disorders. TCRdb analysed the 5' RACE reads with MiXCR anew, one entry per CDR3 protein. The sample lists about 82,000 distinct CDR3 sequences, just over 2.5% seen once, with about 1% in the top ten. The source material was PBMCs. All receptors derive from a woman between 25 and 40 years old with multiple sclerosis.

This clonotype was seen many times. The chain links TRBV20-1 to TRBJ1-5, with TRBD1 matching 7 bases. The CDR3 has 13 amino acids. J gave up 5 bases and V 6 bases, and 7 bases lay outside the gene matches. Germline loops: CDR1 DFQATT, CDR2 SNEGSKA (reference sequence). CDR3 nucleotide sequence: TGCAGTGCCCCCGACAGGGAAGATCAGCCCCAGCATTTT. It codes for CSAPDREDQPQHF.

This clonotype came up many times. V gene TRBV12-3 or TRBV12-4 combines with J gene TRBJ2-3, with 11 bases aligning to TRBD2. Trimming at V came to 0 bases and at J to 0 bases, leaving 11 bases not matched to a gene. This CDR3 is built from 20 residues. The DNA of the CDR3 is TGTGCCAGCAGTTTAGCCCGGACTAGCGGGCGTAGTTCTAGCACAGATACGCAGTATTTT. Translation gives CASSLARTSGRSSSTDTQYF.

The sample holds many counts of this clonotype. The chain couples TRBV5-1 to TRBJ2-2; D remains ambiguous. The CDR3 contains 14 residues. Germline V gene sequence: CDR1 SGHRS, CDR2 YFSETQ. V was clipped by 0 bases and J by 1 base, with 4 bases between them. The CDR3 region is CASSLAENTGELFF. The DNA of the CDR3 is TGCGCCAGCAGCTTGGCCGAGAACACCGGGGAGCTGTTTTTT.

In this sample, this clonotype turned up many times. The rearrangement links TRBV12-3 or TRBV12-4 to TRBJ1-2; 7 bases are shared with TRBD1. V was clipped by 3 bases and J by 7 bases; unmatched bases: 5. This CDR3 comprises 13 residues. This CDR3 is CASSFEGARGYTF. The CDR3 nucleotides are TGTGCCAGCAGTTTTGAGGGGGCGCGTGGCTACACCTTC.

This clonotype showed up many times. This sequence joins TRBV20-1 and TRBJ2-1, with TRBD2 identical over 11 bases. Germline V gene sequence: CDR1 DFQATT, CDR2 SNEGSKA (reference sequence). Losses at the gene ends were 7 bases for V and 4 bases for J; bases not matched to a gene: 9. CDR3 length equals 15 residues. CDR3 sequence (DNA): TGCAGTGTTGGGGTAGCGGGAGGGCCGTACAATGAGCAGTTCTTC. Amino acid sequence: CSVGVAGGPYNEQFF.

This clonotype was recorded at least ten times. For the CDR3, the DNA is TGTGCCAGCAGTTTACAGGGACAGGGGGCGCGCGAGCAGTACTTC. Its protein product is CASSLQGQGAREQYF. The chain couples TRBV28 to TRBJ2-7; 12 bases map to TRBD1. The CDR3 sequence is 15 residues long. Germline assignment: CDR1 MDHEN and CDR2 SYDVKM. V dropped 2 bases and J dropped 6; count of bases not matched to a gene: 5.

The table lists this clonotype with many counts. This chain joins TRBV29-1 and TRBJ2-7, with 7 positions matching TRBD1. Trimming at V came to 5 bases and at J to 2 bases, leaving 6 bases not matched to a gene. The CDR3 contains 13 residues. The V gene's germline CDR1 is SQVTM and CDR2 ANQGSEA. CDR3 sequence reads: CSVMGTVTYEQYF. The CDR3, as DNA: TGCAGCGTTATGGGGACAGTGACCTACGAGCAGTACTTC.

The sample holds many counts of this clonotype. The genes are TRBV12-3 or TRBV12-4 and TRBJ2-7; D remains ambiguous. The CDR3 contains 16 residues. The V end lost 5 bases, the J end lost 0 bases, and 17 bases lay between the germline ends. The CDR3 here is CASSIGWSGPSYEQYF. Here the CDR3 DNA reads TGTGCCAGCAGTATAGGTTGGTCAGGTCCCTCCTACGAGCAGTACTTC.

The chain has TRBV20-1 and TRBJ2-2; TRBD2 agrees at 8 bases. The germline CDR1 and CDR2 sequences are DFQATT and SNEGSKA (reference sequence). V was pared by 3 bases and J by 5 bases, with 5 bases of the junction left unmatched. CDR3 length: 14 amino acids. The CDR3 is CSASGGVRTGELFF. CDR3 nucleotide sequence: TGCAGTGCTAGCGGGGGGGTTCGGACCGGGGAGCTGTTTTTT.

This clonotype came up many times. The chain carries TRBV5-5 and TRBJ1-5; no definite D call. CDR1 is SGHKS and CDR2 is YYEKEE in the germline V gene (reference sequence). The CDR3 consists of 14 residues. Trimming removed 4 bases at V and 5 bases at J, with 13 bases between. The CDR3 coding sequence is TGTGCCAGCAGCCCTGACGGTGGATATCAGCCCCAGCATTTT. Protein: CASSPDGGYQPQHF.

In this sample, this clonotype turned up many times. The rearrangement joins TRBV4-2 to TRBJ2-5; D possibly uses TRBD1 or TRBD2 (6 bases each). Per the germline V gene, CDR1 is LGHNA and CDR2 is YNFKEQ. The CDR3 consists of 15 residues. V lost 3 bases to trimming and J lost 2 bases, with 13 bases between them. CDR3 region: CASSQALGGQETQYF. CDR3 in DNA: TGTGCCAGCAGCCAGGCACTAGGGGGGCAAGAGACCCAGTACTTC.

This clonotype came up many times. The rearrangement links TRBV20-1 to TRBJ1-4, with unresolved D. Trimming took off 3 bases at V and 7 bases at J, with 15 bases between the two ends. CDR3 length equals 14 residues. Germline V gene data show CDR1 as DFQATT and CDR2 as SNEGSKA (reference sequence). CDR3 protein: CSASHREDGEKLFF. In DNA form, the CDR3 reads TGCAGTGCTAGTCACCGTGAGGATGGTGAAAAACTGTTTTTT.

The table lists this clonotype with many counts. The chain joins TRBV5-1 to TRBJ2-7, with D hard to call. Trimming removed 4 bases from V and 2 bases from J, with 10 bases in between. The germline V gene has CDR1 SGHRS and CDR2 YFSETQ. The CDR3 is made up of 13 amino acids. The CDR3 spells CASSGLGAYEQYF. The CDR3 region has the DNA TGCGCCAGCAGCGGCCTAGGAGCCTACGAGCAGTACTTC.

This clonotype has at least ten counts. The V gene is TRBV12-3 or TRBV12-4, the J gene TRBJ1-2; D is unclear. Trimming took 1 base from V and 2 from J, leaving 5 bases between them. The CDR3 consists of 13 residues. The CDR3 sequence is CASSLGENYGYTF. The CDR3 DNA follows: TGTGCCAGCAGTTTAGGAGAGAACTATGGCTACACCTTC.

This clonotype was seen at least ten times. The chain employs TRBV27 and TRBJ2-1, with D possibly TRBD2 on 5 matching bases. Germline lookup yields CDR1 MNHEY and CDR2 SMNVEV (reference sequence). V lost 5 bases, J lost 10 bases, and 21 bases lay in between. This CDR3 contains 15 residues. DNA for the CDR3: TGTGCCAGCAGTCAGCGGACGGGGATGGGAACCGAGCAGTTCTTC. Encoded protein: CASSQRTGMGTEQFF.

This clonotype has at least ten counts. J is TRBJ2-3 and V is TRBV7-2; D is uncertain. V lost 2 bases and J lost 0, with 9 bases in between. Germline-derived CDR1 and CDR2 are SGHTA and FQGNSA. The CDR3 covers 15 residues. The CDR3 sequence: CASSLRRASTDTQYF. CDR3 bases: TGTGCCAGCAGCTTAAGACGGGCAAGCACAGATACGCAGTATTTT.

This clonotype was recorded at least ten times. The CDR3 bases are TGTGCCAGCTCACCGGCAGGGATGGGCTCTGGAAACACCATATATTTT. It encodes CASSPAGMGSGNTIYF. V is TRBV18 and J is TRBJ1-3; possible D gene TRBD1, 5 bases. The CDR3 contains 16 residues. Germline V gene sequence: CDR1 KGHSH, CDR2 LQKENI. V dropped 3 bases and J dropped 0 bases, with 12 bases sitting between them.

This clonotype was picked up many times. This chain links TRBV12-3 or TRBV12-4 with TRBJ2-1; 7 positions match TRBD2. V shed 6 bases, J shed 7 bases, and the junction held 3 bases outside the gene matches. The CDR3 spans 12 residues. The CDR3 here is CASRWGGNEQFF. CDR3 DNA: TGTGCCAGCAGGTGGGGGGGGAATGAGCAGTTCTTC.

In its sample, this clonotype was seen many times. This rearrangement joins TRBV12-3 or TRBV12-4 to TRBJ1-1; D might be TRBD1 (6 bases). Trimming removed 6 bases from V and 0 bases from J, with 8 bases in between. CDR3 length: 13 residues. The CDR3 DNA sequence: TGTGCCAGCAGCGGACAGCTGAACACTGAAGCTTTCTTT. Translating gives CASSGQLNTEAFF.

The sample holds many counts of this clonotype. This CDR3 reads CASSPRTGNGAEAFF. DNA of the CDR3: TGTGCCAGCAGCCCCCGTACGGGGAATGGGGCTGAAGCTTTCTTT. The chain carries TRBV14 and TRBJ1-1; D gene ambiguous. The V and J ends lost 4 bases and 6 bases respectively, with 18 bases between them. The CDR3 has 15 residues. Per germline, CDR1 SGHDN and CDR2 FVKESK.

Many counts were recorded for this clonotype. The gene calls are TRBV6-2 or TRBV6-3 and TRBJ1-1, with D uncertain. The CDR3 is 15 amino acids. The germline V gene encodes CDR1 MNHEY and CDR2 SVGEGT. V was cut by 0 bases and J by 0 bases, with 8 bases left in between. CDR3 in DNA: TGTGCCAGCAGTTACTCAAGGCAGTTGAACACTGAAGCTTTCTTT. It encodes CASSYSRQLNTEAFF.

This clonotype has at least ten counts. The chain combines TRBV20-1 with TRBJ2-1, with 12 positions matching TRBD2. V was clipped by 3 bases and J by 7 bases; unmatched bases: 10. This CDR3 contains 16 residues. From germline, CDR1 is DFQATT and CDR2 SNEGSKA (reference sequence). CDR3 protein: CSASARLAGVGNEQFF. As DNA, the CDR3 is TGCAGTGCTAGTGCTCGACTAGCGGGAGTGGGGAATGAGCAGTTCTTC.